The present entry profiles one T cell receptor (beta chain) with its context. The antigen remains unidentified. CDR3 size: 14 residues. Germline V gene sequence: CDR1 SQVTM, CDR2 ANQGSEA. Between the trimmed V and J ends, which lost 4 bases and 3 bases, there was a span of 12 bases. TCRdb keeps only in-frame clones here, not all; method: immunoSEQ multiplex PCR. The sample lists over 85,000 clones; 60% to 85% were seen once. The sample comes from a study of Ad26.COV2.S vaccination and SARS-CoV-2 variants. Study-wide findings and caveats: Placebo recipients and vaccine recipients were similar in non-spike TCR breadth. Measurements of TCR breadth and depth may have given underestimates of the total T cell responses. People who got the vaccine had more spike-specific TCR breadth than people who got placebo.

Sequencing used peripheral blood, obtained after recovery from COVID-19. The V gene is TRBV29-1, the J gene TRBJ1-4; D might be TRBD1 (5 bases). This TCR was recovered from a human donor who had recovered from COVID-19. The CDR3 bases are TGCAGCGTTGGGACTACGGGGGCTAATGAAAAACTGTTTTTT. Its translation: CSVGTTGANEKLFF.